The 21 T cell receptor beta chains below come from one sample, sequenced in a study of tumor and adjacent non-tumor tissue in lung cancer. Three rounds of nested PCR, following a modified ARM-PCR protocol, produced the TCRbeta library. Using its own MiXCR run on the multiplex PCR reads, TCRdb lists one record per CDR3 protein. The sample yields fewer than 120,000 distinct CDR3 sequences, nearly 85% seen once. No cell sorting was done before RNA was extracted from the tissue. Sample: lung tumor tissue. These receptors were collected from a man aged 65 to 85 with non-small cell lung cancer.

In regard to this clonotype: This may arise from a read error, as a much more abundant clone is one base away. The chain employs TRBV28 and TRBJ1-5; D gene unclear. The length of the CDR3 is 13 residues. Germline CDR1 reads MDHEN; CDR2 reads SYDVKM. The chain's CDR3 is CASSLYGNQSQHF. The CDR3 nucleotides read TGTGCCAGCAGTTTGTACGGGAATCAGTCCCAGCATTTT.

The chain carries TRBV24-1 and TRBJ1-1; D unclear. This CDR3 contains 16 residues. Per germline, CDR1 KGHDR and CDR2 SFDVKD. Trimming left V 4 bases short and J 0 bases short, with 14 bases between. CDR3 DNA sequence: TGTGCCACCAGTGAAGTTTCAGAGCCCATGAACACTGAAGCTTTCTTT. Translation gives CATSEVSEPMNTEAFF.

This clonotype was seen a handful of times. The junction departs from germline at one end; a sequencing error may be responsible. This chain connects TRBV27 to TRBJ2-2; 11 bases are a match to TRBD2. The CDR3 loop spans 15 amino acids. In germline, CDR1 is MNHEY, CDR2 SMNVEV (reference sequence). The CDR3 nucleotides are TGTGCCAGCAGTTGGGTAGCGGGGGGGCGCGGGAAGCTGTTTTTT. Its protein is CASSWVAGGRGKLFF.

This chain uses TRBV12-3 or TRBV12-4 with TRBJ1-6; TRBD1 is a possible D gene (6 bases). The V end was cut by 9 bases, the J end by 18 bases, with 27 bases between. CDR3 length: 14 residues. CDR3 nucleotides: TGTGCCAGGAGTCGGACAGTCTATAATTCACTCCCCCACTTT. Translated: CARSRTVYNSLPHF.

Regarding this clonotype: Possible read error: a much larger clone is one base away. The chain links TRBV5-6 to TRBJ2-5; D may correspond to TRBD1 or TRBD2 (5 bases each). Trimming shortened V by 4 bases and J by 6 bases, and 22 bases separated the two germline ends. The V gene's germline CDR1 is SGHDT and CDR2 YYEEEE. This CDR3 is 16 amino acids long. The CDR3 nucleotides read TGTGCCAGCAGCCTGAACGGACGGGGACCTCGGAAGACCCAGTACTTC. Its protein is CASSLNGRGPRKTQYF.

V is TRBV18 and J is TRBJ2-3; D perhaps matches TRBD2 (5 bases). Looked up from germline, CDR1 is KGHSH and CDR2 is LQKENI. With 3 bases removed from V and 6 bases from J, the gap between germline ends came to 16 bases. This CDR3 contains 15 residues. CDR3 residues: CASSPTLVSSDTQYF. Written as DNA, the CDR3 is TGTGCCAGCTCACCGACACTAGTCAGCTCCGATACGCAGTATTTT.

With respect to this clonotype: Its ends do not fully match the called genes, so a read error is possible. This chain uses TRBV11-3 with TRBJ1-1; the D gene is possibly TRBD1 (5 bases). The germline CDR1 and CDR2 sequences are SGHNT and YENEEA. The CDR3 contains 13 residues. DNA for the CDR3: TGTGCCAGCAACTTCAGGGCGAACGCTGAAGCTTTCTTT. It yields the protein CASNFRANAEAFF. Filled out from reference TRBV11-3 and TRBJ1-1, the complete variable domain reads EAGVVQSPRYKIIEKKQPVAFWCNPISGHNTLYWYLQNLGQGPELLIRYENEEAVDDSQLPKDRFSAERLKGVDSTLKIQPAELGDSAVYLCASNFRANAEAFFGQGTRLTVV.

On this clonotype: A much larger clone lies a single base off, so this may be a read error. The V call is TRBV30, the J call TRBJ1-4; TRBD1 is a possible D gene (5 bases). CDR1 GTSNPN and CDR2 SVGIG come from the germline V gene (reference sequence). This CDR3 has 16 residues. CDR3 sequence (DNA): TGTACCTGGAGTTCTTCAGACACAGGACTAAATGAAAAACTGTTTTTT. Translation: CTWSSSDTGLNEKLFF.

This clonotype showed up just once. The junction differs from germline at one of its ends, possibly a read error. The chain uses TRBV6-1 and TRBJ2-5; maybe TRBD1 (5 bases). CDR3 size: 13 residues. Per the germline V gene, CDR1 is MNHNS and CDR2 is SASEGT. Here the CDR3 DNA reads TGTGCCAGCGGTGAAGCTGCTGGGCCCAGGGAGTACTTC. Translating gives CASGEAAGPREYF.

The chain combines TRBV6-6 with TRBJ2-3; no definite D call. The CDR3 loop spans 14 amino acids. Per the germline V gene, CDR1 is MNHNY and CDR2 is SVGAGI (reference sequence). In DNA, the CDR3 is TGTACCATCTTGGCCGCCTCTAGCACAGATACGCAGTATTTT. This translates into CTILAASSTDTQYF.

This clonotype was observed a few times. The chain uses TRBV20-1 and TRBJ2-3, with 12 positions matching TRBD2. Germline-derived CDR1 and CDR2 are DFQATT and SNEGSKA (reference sequence). V lost 6 bases, J lost 3 bases, and 7 bases stayed unmatched. This CDR3 is 15 amino acids long. The CDR3 reads CSARLAGANTDTQYF. Here the CDR3 DNA reads TGCAGTGCGAGACTAGCGGGAGCGAATACAGATACGCAGTATTTT.

Concerning this clonotype itself: A read error may produce the germline difference seen at one junction end. V is TRBV7-9 and J is TRBJ2-1, with 7 bases matching TRBD1. CDR3 length: 14 residues. Looked up from germline, CDR1 is SEHNR and CDR2 is FQNEAQ (reference sequence). DNA of the CDR3: TGTGGCAGCAGCACCGGGACAGTATACAATGAGCAGTTCTTC. It specifies CGSSTGTVYNEQFF.

In regard to this clonotype: A junction boundary mismatches the germline segment, possibly from a read error. This chain uses TRBV7-8 with TRBJ1-6, with unresolved D. This CDR3 contains 14 residues. Germline V gene lookup returns CDR1 SGHVS and CDR2 FQNEAQ. This CDR3 is CASSLARHNSPLYF. DNA for the CDR3: TGTGCAAGTAGCTTAGCGCGACACAATTCACCCCTCTACTTT.

The chain joins TRBV4-2 to TRBJ1-4; 8 nucleotides match TRBD1. Looked up from germline, CDR1 is LGHNA and CDR2 is YNFKEQ. The V and J ends lost 1 base and 12 bases, in that order; junction bases with no gene match: 13. The CDR3 runs to 16 residues. The CDR3 coding sequence is TGTGCCAGCAGCCAAGCCGGACAGGGCTTTAATAAAGAACTGTTTTTT. It specifies CASSQAGQGFNKELFF.

This rearrangement joins TRBV15 to TRBJ1-2, with D unresolved. CDR1 and CDR2 (germline): LNHNV, YYDKDF (reference sequence). Trimming cost V 5 bases and J 7 bases, with 11 bases left between them. This CDR3 is built from 12 residues. CDR3 region: CATSPGDFGYTF. Written as DNA, the CDR3 is TGTGCCACCAGCCCTGGTGACTTTGGCTACACCTTC.

This clonotype was observed a single time. The junction departs from the called germline gene at one end, perhaps through a read error. V usage is TRBV6-5 and J usage is TRBJ1-2; 10 nucleotides line up with TRBD1. CDR3 length: 17 residues. Germline values: CDR1 MNHEY, CDR2 SVGAGI. CDR3 in amino acids: CANSYTSTGGGYYGYTF. CDR3 sequence (DNA): TGTGCCAACAGTTACACTTCGACAGGGGGCGGGTACTATGGCTACACCTTC.

To note about this clonotype: One end of the junction fails to match germline, which may point to a read error. The chain is built from TRBV29-1 and TRBJ2-1; D gene ambiguous. Germline V gene data show CDR1 as SQVTM and CDR2 as ANQGSEA. There are 12 residues in the CDR3. The DNA for the CDR3 is TGCAGCTTTGAAAAGGAGATTCATGAGCAGTTCTTC. Amino acid sequence: CSFEKEIHEQFF.

To note about this clonotype: A junction end diverges from the germline sequence, so it may reflect a read error. This rearrangement joins TRBV6-5 to TRBJ2-4, with D possibly TRBD2 on 5 matching bases. CDR3 length equals 15 residues. CDR1 MNHEY and CDR2 SVGAGI come from the germline V gene. CDR3 sequence (DNA): TGTGCCAGCATGGGCGGTCGCCTAGCCAAAAATATTCAGTACTTC. It is translated as CASMGGRLAKNIQYF.

Points on this clonotype: The CDR3 end shows no conserved phenylalanine or tryptophan, and so a read error is likely. The limits of the CDR3 on the DNA are not certain, so only TCRdb's listed CDR3 is given. The chain joins TRBV11-3 to TRBJ2-1; TRBD2, the D gene given by the table, was not confirmed from the DNA. The germline V gene encodes CDR1 SGHNT and CDR2 YENEEA. Ends included, the CDR3 has 15 residues. Here the CDR3 reads CASTLGGRGYNEQFI.

About this clonotype: It is likely a read error, because the conserved phenylalanine at the end of the CDR3 is missing. The CDR3 sequence: CASSEDGTGGAGTQYL. The CDR3, as DNA: TGTGCCAGCAGTGAAGATGGCACCGGAGGAGCAGGTACACAGTATTTA. The rearrangement links TRBV6-1 to TRBJ2-3; D perhaps matches TRBD2 (5 bases). Germline V gene lookup returns CDR1 MNHNS and CDR2 SASEGT. The length of the CDR3 is 16 residues. V was pared by 1 base and J by 12 bases, with 23 bases between.

As for this clonotype: An end of the junction differs from the germline gene, which may be a read error. This chain links TRBV11-3 with TRBJ2-5, with D uncertain. The CDR3 sequence is 15 residues long. CDR1 and CDR2 from the germline V gene are SGHNT and YENEEA. CDR3 sequence: CASSKTQTIRETHYF. For the CDR3, the DNA is TGTGCCAGCAGCAAGACTCAAACCATCCGAGAGACCCATTACTTC.